The rows below give T cell receptor beta chains drawn from one sample of a study of tumor-infiltrating lymphocytes in primary liver carcinoma. From the multiplex PCR reads, TCRdb called clonotypes with MiXCR, one entry per CDR3 protein. Of fewer than 70,000 distinct CDR3 sequences listed, over 65% are singletons. Sequenced: liver tumor tissue from sampling region 2. These receptors originate from a man in his forties with primary liver carcinoma and hepatitis B virus infection. The CDR3 runs from the conserved cysteine through the conserved F or W. Fields, in order: J gene, clone size, V gene, D gene, CDR3 DNA, CDR3 protein. D genes are given only for firm matches. Rows give clone size only sometimes, using once, few, many, or a class for an expanded clone.

j_gene: TRBJ1-4; abundance: .; v_gene: TRBV11-2; d_gene: .; CDR3nt: TGTGCCAGACGCAAGACTCCGGGAGGAACAAACGAAAAACTGTTTTTT; CDR3aa: CARRKTPGGTNEKLFF
j_gene: TRBJ1-2; abundance: .; v_gene: TRBV30; d_gene: .; CDR3nt: TGTACCTGGGGTATCGATGGGGGTGGAGGCTACACCTTC; CDR3aa: CTWGIDGGGGYTF
j_gene: TRBJ2-7; abundance: .; v_gene: TRBV11-1; d_gene: .; CDR3nt: TGTGCCAGCAACCAAGACAGCTACGAGCAATACTTC; CDR3aa: CASNQDSYEQYF
j_gene: TRBJ1-5; abundance: few; v_gene: TRBV2; d_gene: .; CDR3nt: TGTGCCAGCAGAGCCACAGTCGCCTCCGGGCCCCAGCATTTT; CDR3aa: CASRATVASGPQHF
j_gene: TRBJ2-1; abundance: .; v_gene: TRBV5-5; d_gene: TRBD1; CDR3nt: TGTGCCAGCAGCCTTGGACAGGGTTTCTACAATGACCAGTTATTC; CDR3aa: CASSLGQGFYNDQLF
j_gene: TRBJ2-7; abundance: .; v_gene: TRBV6-1; d_gene: .; CDR3nt: TGTACCAGCAGTGACGTGGTACAGACCATAGAGTACGAACAGTACTTC; CDR3aa: CTSSDVVQTIEYEQYF
j_gene: TRBJ1-4; abundance: .; v_gene: TRBV30; d_gene: .; CDR3nt: TGTGCCTACTCCATGCAGGGGATTAATGAAAAACTGTTTTTT; CDR3aa: CAYSMQGINEKLFF
j_gene: TRBJ2-2; abundance: .; v_gene: TRBV12-3/TRBV12-4; d_gene: TRBD2; CDR3nt: TGTGCCAGCAGTTTAGCGTTGGCGGGAGTGCCGTCCGGGAAGCTGTTTTTT; CDR3aa: CASSLALAGVPSGKLFF
j_gene: TRBJ2-5; abundance: .; v_gene: TRBV4-1; d_gene: TRBD2; CDR3nt: TGCGCCAGTAGCCAAGATCCCAGCGGGGCCCAACAAGAGACCCAGCACTTC; CDR3aa: CASSQDPSGAQQETQHF
j_gene: TRBJ2-6; abundance: medium-sized; v_gene: TRBV24-1; d_gene: TRBD1; CDR3nt: TGTGCCACCAGTGATACCGGGACAGGTGACTCTGGGGCCAACGTCCTGACTTTC; CDR3aa: CATSDTGTGDSGANVLTF
j_gene: TRBJ2-1; abundance: .; v_gene: TRBV4-2; d_gene: .; CDR3nt: TGTGGCAGCAGCCATGTTAGTTTCTCCGGCAATGAGCACTTCTTC; CDR3aa: CGSSHVSFSGNEHFF
j_gene: TRBJ2-1; abundance: .; v_gene: TRBV5-5; d_gene: .; CDR3nt: TGTGCCGGCAGCCCTGGGCAGAGTTCCTACGATGAGCAGTTCTTC; CDR3aa: CAGSPGQSSYDEQFF
j_gene: TRBJ2-2; abundance: .; v_gene: TRBV29-1; d_gene: .; CDR3nt: TGCAGCATTGGGACTGGCGCGGCGAACACCTGGGAGCTGTTTTTT; CDR3aa: CSIGTGAANTWELFF
j_gene: TRBJ1-1; abundance: .; v_gene: TRBV10-3; d_gene: .; CDR3nt: TGTGCCATCCAGGCGGGGAAGAACACTGAAGCTTTCTTT; CDR3aa: CAIQAGKNTEAFF
j_gene: TRBJ1-1; abundance: .; v_gene: TRBV14; d_gene: .; CDR3nt: TGTGCCAGCAGTTTCAGGGGCGCGGGGAACACTGAAGCTTTCTTT; CDR3aa: CASSFRGAGNTEAFF
j_gene: TRBJ1-5; abundance: .; v_gene: TRBV6-6; d_gene: .; CDR3nt: TGTGCCAGCAGTTCTTTGAGTCAGCCCCAGCATTTT; CDR3aa: CASSSLSQPQHF
j_gene: TRBJ2-7; abundance: medium-sized; v_gene: TRBV11-2; d_gene: TRBD1; CDR3nt: TGTGCCAGCAGCTTCATACAGGGGGCCATACATAACGAGCAGTACTTC; CDR3aa: CASSFIQGAIHNEQYF
j_gene: TRBJ2-2; abundance: many; v_gene: TRBV11-2; d_gene: TRBD1; CDR3nt: TGTGCCAGCAGCTTTGATCGGGACAGGGTCGGCACCGGGGAGCTGTTTTTT; CDR3aa: CASSFDRDRVGTGELFF
j_gene: TRBJ2-2; abundance: few; v_gene: TRBV6-1; d_gene: .; CDR3nt: TGTGCCAGCAGTGAATCAGTGAACACCGGGGAGCTGTTTTTT; CDR3aa: CASSESVNTGELFF
j_gene: TRBJ2-5; abundance: .; v_gene: TRBV6-5; d_gene: TRBD2; CDR3nt: TGCGCCAGCAGTTATCACGGGACTAGCGGGAGGTTTGAGACCCAGTACTTC; CDR3aa: CASSYHGTSGRFETQYF
j_gene: TRBJ1-1; abundance: .; v_gene: TRBV29-1; d_gene: .; CDR3nt: TGCAGCGTTGGGTTGACGGGGAAGCTGAACACTGAAGCTTTCTTT; CDR3aa: CSVGLTGKLNTEAFF
j_gene: TRBJ2-3; abundance: .; v_gene: TRBV14; d_gene: .; CDR3nt: TGTGCCAGAAGCCAAGATGTGGCAAATACGCACTATTTT; CDR3aa: CARSQDVANTHYF
j_gene: TRBJ2-1; abundance: once; v_gene: TRBV11-2; d_gene: TRBD2; CDR3nt: TGTGCCAGCAGCCCCCAATGGGAGGGATTGAGTGAGCAGTTCTTC; CDR3aa: CASSPQWEGLSEQFF
j_gene: TRBJ2-1; abundance: many; v_gene: TRBV6-4; d_gene: .; CDR3nt: TGTGCCAGCAAAGGTCCGAACAATGAGCAGTTCTTC; CDR3aa: CASKGPNNEQFF
j_gene: TRBJ2-6; abundance: many; v_gene: TRBV13; d_gene: .; CDR3nt: TGTGCCAGCACCATTTACCTGGACGGCTCTGGGGCCAACGTCCTGACTTTC; CDR3aa: CASTIYLDGSGANVLTF
j_gene: TRBJ2-2; abundance: .; v_gene: TRBV11-2; d_gene: TRBD2; CDR3nt: TGTGCCAGCCGCCTTTATACTCTGACTAGCTTTAACACCGGGGAGCTGTTTTTT; CDR3aa: CASRLYTLTSFNTGELFF
j_gene: TRBJ2-7; abundance: .; v_gene: TRBV4-2; d_gene: .; CDR3nt: TGTGCCAGCAGCTATGTTAGTTTTTCCGGCAATGAGCAGTACTTC; CDR3aa: CASSYVSFSGNEQYF
j_gene: TRBJ2-1; abundance: .; v_gene: TRBV11-2; d_gene: .; CDR3nt: TGTGCCAGCAGCTTATACCGGGTAGTTAGTGAGCATCTCTTC; CDR3aa: CASSLYRVVSEHLF
j_gene: TRBJ2-7; abundance: .; v_gene: TRBV10-3; d_gene: TRBD2; CDR3nt: TGTGTCATCACCAGAGGATCGGGACTAGCGGGAGGGTTCTCCTACGAGCAGTACTTC; CDR3aa: CVITRGSGLAGGFSYEQYF